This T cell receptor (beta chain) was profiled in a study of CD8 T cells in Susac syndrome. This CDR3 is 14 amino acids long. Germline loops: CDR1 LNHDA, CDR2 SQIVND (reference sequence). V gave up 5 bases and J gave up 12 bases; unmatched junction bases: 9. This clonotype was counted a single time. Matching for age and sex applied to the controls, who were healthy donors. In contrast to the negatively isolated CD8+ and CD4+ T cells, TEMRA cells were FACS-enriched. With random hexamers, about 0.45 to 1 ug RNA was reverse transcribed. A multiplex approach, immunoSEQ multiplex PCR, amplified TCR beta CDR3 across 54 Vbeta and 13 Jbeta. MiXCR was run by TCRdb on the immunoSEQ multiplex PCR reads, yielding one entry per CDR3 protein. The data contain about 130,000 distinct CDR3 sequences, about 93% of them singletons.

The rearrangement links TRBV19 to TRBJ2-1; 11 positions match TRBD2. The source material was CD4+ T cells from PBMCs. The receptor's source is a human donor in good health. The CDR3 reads CASSPGLAERGQFF. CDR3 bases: TGTGCCAGTAGTCCGGGACTAGCGGAGCGGGGGCAGTTCTTC.